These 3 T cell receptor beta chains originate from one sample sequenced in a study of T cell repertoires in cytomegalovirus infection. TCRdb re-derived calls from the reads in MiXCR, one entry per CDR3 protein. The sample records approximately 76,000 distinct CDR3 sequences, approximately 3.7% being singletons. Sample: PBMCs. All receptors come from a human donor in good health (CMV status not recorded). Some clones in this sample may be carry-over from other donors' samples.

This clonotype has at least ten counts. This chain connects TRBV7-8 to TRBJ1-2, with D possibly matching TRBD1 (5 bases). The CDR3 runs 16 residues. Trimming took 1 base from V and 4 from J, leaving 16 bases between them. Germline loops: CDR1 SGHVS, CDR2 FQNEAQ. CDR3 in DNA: TGTGCCAGCAGCTTAGAACGGCAGGACATCCTCTATGGCTACACCTTC. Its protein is CASSLERQDILYGYTF.

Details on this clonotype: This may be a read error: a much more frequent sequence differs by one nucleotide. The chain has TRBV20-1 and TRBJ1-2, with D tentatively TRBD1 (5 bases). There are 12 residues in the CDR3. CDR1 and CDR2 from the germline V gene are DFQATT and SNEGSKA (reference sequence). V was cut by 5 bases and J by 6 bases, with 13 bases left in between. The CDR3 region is CSARGADDGYTF. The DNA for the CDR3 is TGCAGTGCTCGGGGCGCTGACGATGGCTACACCTTC.

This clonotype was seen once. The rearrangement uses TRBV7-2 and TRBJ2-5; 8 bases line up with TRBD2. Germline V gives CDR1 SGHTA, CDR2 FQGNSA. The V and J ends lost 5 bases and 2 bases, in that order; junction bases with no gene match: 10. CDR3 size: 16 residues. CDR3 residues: CASSPRFGGRQETQYF. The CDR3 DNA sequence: TGTGCCAGCAGCCCCAGGTTCGGCGGGAGGCAAGAGACCCAGTACTTC.